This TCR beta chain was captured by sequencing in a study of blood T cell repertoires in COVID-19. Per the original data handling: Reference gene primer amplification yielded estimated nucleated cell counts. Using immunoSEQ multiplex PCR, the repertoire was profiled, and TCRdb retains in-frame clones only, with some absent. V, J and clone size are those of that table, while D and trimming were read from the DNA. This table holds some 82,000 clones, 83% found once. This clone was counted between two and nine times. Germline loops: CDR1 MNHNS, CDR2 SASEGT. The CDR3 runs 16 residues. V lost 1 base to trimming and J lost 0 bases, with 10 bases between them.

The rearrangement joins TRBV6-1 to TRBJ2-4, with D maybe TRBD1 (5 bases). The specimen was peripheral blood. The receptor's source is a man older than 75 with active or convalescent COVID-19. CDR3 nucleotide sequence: TGTGCCAGCAGTGAAGGGACAACCCTAGCCAAAAACATTCAGTACTTC. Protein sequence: CASSEGTTLAKNIQYF.